The T cell receptor (beta chain) described here comes from a study of Graves' ophthalmopathy and Graves' hyperthyroidism. The CDR3 loop spans 14 amino acids. The V segment lost 5 bases and the J segment 6 bases; nucleotides outside the gene matches: 7. No progression to ophthalmopathy over 18 months defined stable hyperthyroidism. Eligible hyperthyroidism cases comprised new diagnoses of under 2 months' duration in individuals aged 18 to 65. Patients were excluded if they had other autoimmune diseases or uncontrolled infections, and likewise if pregnancy or lactation applied. This clonotype was found many times. The TCR beta CDR3 regions underwent amplification from RNA transcripts. RT-PCR in the first round used HTBI primers; a second-round multiplex PCR followed. TCRdb processed the multiplex PCR reads anew with MiXCR; each CDR3 protein has one entry. Counted here are 400,000 or so distinct CDR3 sequences, 15% occurring once; the ten biggest clones make up roughly 7%.

The chain couples TRBV12-3 or TRBV12-4 to TRBJ2-7; 10 nucleotides align to TRBD1. This sequence was found in a young woman with stable Graves' hyperthyroidism. Sample: peripheral blood. Here the CDR3 reads CASSPGTGAIEQYF. Here the CDR3 DNA reads TGTGCCAGCAGTCCTGGGACAGGGGCTATCGAGCAGTACTTC.